This TCR beta chain came from a study of shared clonotypes between healthy human individuals. J gave up 5 bases and V 4 bases, and 2 bases lay outside the gene matches. This CDR3 comprises 15 residues. The germline V gene has CDR1 SGHTA and CDR2 FQGNSA. Clones were read by immunoSEQ multiplex PCR, and TCRdb kept only the in-frame ones, dropping some. The table records about a million clones, around four fifths of them present only once. The sample was memory CD4+ T cells sorted from blood. Subset in this sample: CD45RA-negative fraction. This clonotype originated in a man aged 18-30 years in good health. The chain employs TRBV7-2 and TRBJ1-6, with TRBD1 matching over 10 bases. This CDR3 reads CASSWTGGNNSPLHF. The CDR3 DNA reads as TGTGCCAGCAGCTGGACAGGGGGTAATAATTCACCCCTCCACTTT.